This TCR beta chain was sequenced during a study of regulatory T cells in long-lasting Graves disease. Study-level findings and limits: Persistent Graves' patients showed reduced TCR diversity versus newly diagnosed patients. Persistent patients had a count of shared public clonotypes (2,741) that exceeded that of new patients (about 870).

For this clonotype: Its matching antigen is unknown.

Losses at the gene ends were 6 bases for V and 6 bases for J; bases not matched to a gene: 16. The CDR3 runs 17 residues. The V gene's germline CDR1 is SQVTM and CDR2 ANQGSEA. iRepertoire HTBI primers and Arm-PCR of CDR3 regions built TCR beta libraries. MiXCR, applied by TCRdb to the multiplex PCR reads, yields one record per CDR3 protein. The data show around 400,000 distinct CDR3 sequences, with 23% seen just once and roughly 30% held by the top ten. Time point defined: persistent/refractory GD, antithyroid drugs over 5 years with positive TRAb. Preparation of the TCR library used RNA extracted from PBMCs. A volume of approximately 8.4 milliliters of peripheral blood was collected in EDTA tubes.

The genes are TRBV29-1 and TRBJ2-1; 11 nucleotides match TRBD2. The TCR was taken from a female donor with Graves disease. This sample comprised peripheral blood mononuclear cells (PBMCs), obtained when the disease was refractory, from a patient treated with antithyroid drugs. CDR3 in DNA: TGCAGCGTCACCCTGGGCCCCGTAGCGGGAGGGAGCAATGAGCAGTTCTTC. This gives the protein CSVTLGPVAGGSNEQFF.